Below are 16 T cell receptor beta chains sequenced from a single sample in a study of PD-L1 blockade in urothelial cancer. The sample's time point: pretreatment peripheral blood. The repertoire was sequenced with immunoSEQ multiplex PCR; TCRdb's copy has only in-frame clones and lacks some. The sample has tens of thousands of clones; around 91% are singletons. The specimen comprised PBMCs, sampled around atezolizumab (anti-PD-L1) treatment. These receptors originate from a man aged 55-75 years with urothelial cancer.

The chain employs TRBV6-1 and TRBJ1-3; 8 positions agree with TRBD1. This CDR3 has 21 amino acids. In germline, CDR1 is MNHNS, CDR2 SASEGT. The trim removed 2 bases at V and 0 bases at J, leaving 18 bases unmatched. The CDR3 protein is CASSEIPSGQGLLSSGNTIYF. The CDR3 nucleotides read TGTGCCAGCAGTGAAATCCCATCTGGACAGGGCCTACTCTCCTCTGGAAACACCATATATTTT.

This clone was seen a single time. The CDR3 is CASSQDNLAGRNNEQFF. The CDR3 bases are TGCGCCAGCAGCCAAGATAATTTGGCGGGACGGAACAATGAGCAGTTCTTC. The gene calls are TRBV4-3 and TRBJ2-1; perhaps TRBD2 as D (6 bases). Looked up from germline, CDR1 is LGHNA and CDR2 is YSLEER. Trimming took off 0 bases at V and 5 bases at J, with 17 bases between the two ends. The CDR3 length is 17 residues.

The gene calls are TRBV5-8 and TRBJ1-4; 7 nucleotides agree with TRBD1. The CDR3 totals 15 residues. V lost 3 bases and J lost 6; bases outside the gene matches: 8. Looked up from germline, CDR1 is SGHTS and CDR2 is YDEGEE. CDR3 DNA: TGTGCCAGCAGCTCCAGACAGGGATGGGATGAAAAACTGTTTTTT. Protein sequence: CASSSRQGWDEKLFF.

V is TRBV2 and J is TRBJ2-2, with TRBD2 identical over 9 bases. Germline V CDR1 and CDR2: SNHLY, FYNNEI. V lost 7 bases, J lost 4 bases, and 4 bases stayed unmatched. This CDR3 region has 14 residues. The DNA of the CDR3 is TGTGCCAGCATTGGGACTAGCAGCACCGGGGAGCTGTTTTTT. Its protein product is CASIGTSSTGELFF.

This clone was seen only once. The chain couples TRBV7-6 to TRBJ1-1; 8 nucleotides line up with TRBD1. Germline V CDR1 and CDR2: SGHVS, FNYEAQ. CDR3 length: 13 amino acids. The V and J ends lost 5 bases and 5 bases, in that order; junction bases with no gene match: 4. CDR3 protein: CASSRTGSTEAFF. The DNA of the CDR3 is TGTGCCAGCAGCCGGACAGGGAGTACTGAAGCTTTCTTT. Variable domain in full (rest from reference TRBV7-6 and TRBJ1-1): GAGVSQSPRYKVTKRGQDVALRCDPISGHVSLYWYRQALGQGPEFLTYFNYEAQQDKSGLPNDRFSAERPEGSISTLTIQRTEQRDSAMYRCASSRTGSTEAFFGQGTRLTVV.

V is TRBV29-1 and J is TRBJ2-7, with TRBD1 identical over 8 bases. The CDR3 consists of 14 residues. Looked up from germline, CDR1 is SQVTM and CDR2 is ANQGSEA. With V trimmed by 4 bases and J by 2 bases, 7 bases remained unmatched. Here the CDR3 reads CSVGRTGPTYEQYF. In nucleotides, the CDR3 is TGCAGCGTTGGTAGGACAGGGCCCACCTACGAGCAGTACTTC.

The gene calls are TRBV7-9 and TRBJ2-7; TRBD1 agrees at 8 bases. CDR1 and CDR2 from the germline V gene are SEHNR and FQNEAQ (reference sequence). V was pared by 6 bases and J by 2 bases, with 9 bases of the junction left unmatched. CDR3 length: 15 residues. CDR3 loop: CASSLYPGQAYEQYF. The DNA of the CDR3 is TGTGCCAGCAGTTTATATCCGGGACAGGCCTACGAGCAGTACTTC.

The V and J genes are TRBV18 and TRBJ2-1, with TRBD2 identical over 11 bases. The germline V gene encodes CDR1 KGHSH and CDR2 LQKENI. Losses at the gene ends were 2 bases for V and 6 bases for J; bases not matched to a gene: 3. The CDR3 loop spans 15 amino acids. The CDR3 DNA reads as TGTGCCAGCTCACCAAATAGCGGGAGGGCCAATGAGCAGTTCTTC. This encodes CASSPNSGRANEQFF.

CDR3 amino acids: CASSSRGGEVTGNEQFF. The DNA for the CDR3 is TGTGCCAGCAGTTCGAGGGGGGGGGAGGTAACGGGCAATGAGCAGTTCTTC. The chain joins TRBV28 to TRBJ2-1; TRBD2 might be the D (7 bases). V shed 4 bases and J shed 6 bases, with 22 bases lying between them. The V gene's germline CDR1 is MDHEN and CDR2 SYDVKM. The CDR3 spans 17 residues.

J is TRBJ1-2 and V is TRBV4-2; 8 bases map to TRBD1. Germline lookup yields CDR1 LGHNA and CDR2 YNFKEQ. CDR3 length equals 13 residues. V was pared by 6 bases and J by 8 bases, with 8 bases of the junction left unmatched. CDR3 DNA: TGTGCCAGCAGGCCTTTGACAGGGGACGGCTACACCTTC. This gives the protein CASRPLTGDGYTF.

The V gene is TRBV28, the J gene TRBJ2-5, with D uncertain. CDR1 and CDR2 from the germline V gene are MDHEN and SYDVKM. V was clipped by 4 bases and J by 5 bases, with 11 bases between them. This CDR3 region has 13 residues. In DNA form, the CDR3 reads TGTGCCAGCAGTTCTCGGGTTGCGGAGACCCAGTACTTC. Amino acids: CASSSRVAETQYF.

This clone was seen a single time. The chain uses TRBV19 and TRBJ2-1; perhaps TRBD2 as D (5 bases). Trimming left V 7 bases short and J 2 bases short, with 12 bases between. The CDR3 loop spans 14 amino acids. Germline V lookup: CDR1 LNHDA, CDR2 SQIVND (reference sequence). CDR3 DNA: TGTGCCAGTAAGATCTCCGGGACCTACAATGAGCAGTTCTTC. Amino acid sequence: CASKISGTYNEQFF.

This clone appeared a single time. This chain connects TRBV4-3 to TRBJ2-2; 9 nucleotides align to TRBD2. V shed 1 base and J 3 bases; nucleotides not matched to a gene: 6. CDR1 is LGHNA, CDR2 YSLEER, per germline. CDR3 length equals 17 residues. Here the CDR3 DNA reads TGCGCCAGCAGCCAAGCTGCGGGGGGGTCCTACACCGGGGAGCTGTTTTTT. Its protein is CASSQAAGGSYTGELFF.

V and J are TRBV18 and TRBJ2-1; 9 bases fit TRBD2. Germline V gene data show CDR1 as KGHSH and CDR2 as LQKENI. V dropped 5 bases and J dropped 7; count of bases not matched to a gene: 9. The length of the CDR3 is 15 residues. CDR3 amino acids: CASSTKAGGGNEQFF. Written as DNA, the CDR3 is TGTGCCAGCTCAACAAAAGCGGGAGGAGGGAATGAGCAGTTCTTC. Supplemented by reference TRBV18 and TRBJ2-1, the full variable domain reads NAGVMQNPRHLVRRRGQEARLRCSPMKGHSHVYWYRQLPEEGLKFMVYLQKENIIDESGMPKERFSAEFPKEGPSILRIQQVVRGDSAAYFCASSTKAGGGNEQFFGPGTRLTVL.

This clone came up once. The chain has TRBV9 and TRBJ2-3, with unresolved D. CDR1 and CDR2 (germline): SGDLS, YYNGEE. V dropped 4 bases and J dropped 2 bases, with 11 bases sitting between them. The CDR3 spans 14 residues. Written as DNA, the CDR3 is TGTGCCAGCAGCCCCGAGGCTGCCACAGATACGCAGTATTTT. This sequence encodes CASSPEAATDTQYF.

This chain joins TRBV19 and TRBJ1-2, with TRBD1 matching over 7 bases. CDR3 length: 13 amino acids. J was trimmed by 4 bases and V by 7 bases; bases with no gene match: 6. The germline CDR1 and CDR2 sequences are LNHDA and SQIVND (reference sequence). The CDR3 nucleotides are TGTGCCAGTACCGTCGGGACAGTCTATGGCTACACCTTC. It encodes CASTVGTVYGYTF.